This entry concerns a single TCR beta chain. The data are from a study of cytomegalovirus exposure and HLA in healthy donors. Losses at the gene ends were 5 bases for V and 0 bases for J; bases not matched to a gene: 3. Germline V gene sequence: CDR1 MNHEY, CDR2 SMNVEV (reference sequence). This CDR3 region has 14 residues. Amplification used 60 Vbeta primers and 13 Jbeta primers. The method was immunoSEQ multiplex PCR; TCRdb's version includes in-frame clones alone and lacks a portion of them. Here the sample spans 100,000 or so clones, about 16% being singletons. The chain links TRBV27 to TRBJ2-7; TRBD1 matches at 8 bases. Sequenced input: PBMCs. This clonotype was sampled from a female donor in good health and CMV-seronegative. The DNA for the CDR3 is TGTGCCAGCAGTGGACAGGGTAGCTCCTACGAGCAGTACTTC. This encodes CASSGQGSSYEQYF.